This T cell receptor (beta chain) was captured by sequencing in a study of blood T cell repertoires in COVID-19. Study-level background: COVID-19 samples, acute and convalescent, were from the United States, Italy and Spain.

CDR1 and CDR2 (germline): KGHSH, LQKENI. CDR3 length equals 13 residues. Germline trimming cut 8 bases from V and 4 bases from J; bases unmatched to any gene: 5. Some clones are missing from TCRdb's copy, which holds only in-frame ones; the method was immunoSEQ multiplex PCR. The table has 150,000 to 190,000 clones, 80% to 90% seen once; the top ten hold 7.3%. V gene TRBV18 combines with J gene TRBJ1-1, with 9 bases matching TRBD1. The source material was PBMCs or T cells enriched from blood (not recorded which). The source of this sequence is a man aged 50 to 59 who had recovered from COVID-19. CDR3 amino acids: CASVQGAGTEAFF. The CDR3 coding sequence is TGTGCCAGCGTACAGGGGGCAGGCACTGAAGCTTTCTTT.